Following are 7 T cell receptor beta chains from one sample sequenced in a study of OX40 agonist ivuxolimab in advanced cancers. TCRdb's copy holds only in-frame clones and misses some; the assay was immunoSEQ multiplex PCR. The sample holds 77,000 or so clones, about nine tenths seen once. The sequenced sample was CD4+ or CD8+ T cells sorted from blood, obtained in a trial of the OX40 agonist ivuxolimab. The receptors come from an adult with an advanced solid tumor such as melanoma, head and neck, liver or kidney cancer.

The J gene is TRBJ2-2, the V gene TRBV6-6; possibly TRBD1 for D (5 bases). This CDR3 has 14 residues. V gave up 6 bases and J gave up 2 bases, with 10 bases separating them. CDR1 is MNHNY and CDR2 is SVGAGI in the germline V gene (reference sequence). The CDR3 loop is CASSQRGNTGELFF. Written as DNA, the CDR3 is TGTGCCAGCAGCCAAAGGGGTAACACCGGGGAGCTGTTTTTT.

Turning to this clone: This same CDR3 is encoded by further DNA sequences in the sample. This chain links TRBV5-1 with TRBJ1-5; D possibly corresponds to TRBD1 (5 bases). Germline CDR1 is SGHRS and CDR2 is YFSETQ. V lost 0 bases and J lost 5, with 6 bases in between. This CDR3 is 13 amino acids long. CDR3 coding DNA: TGCGCCAGCAGCTTGGGAGGGGATCAGCCCCAGCATTTT. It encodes CASSLGGDQPQHF.

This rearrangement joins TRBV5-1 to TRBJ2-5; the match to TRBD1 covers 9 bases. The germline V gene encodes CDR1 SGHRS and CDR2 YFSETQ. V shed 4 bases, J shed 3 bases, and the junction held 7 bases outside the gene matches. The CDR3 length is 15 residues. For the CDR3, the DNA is TGCGCCAGCAGCCGGTCGACAGGGGGGGAAGAGACCCAGTACTTC. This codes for CASSRSTGGEETQYF. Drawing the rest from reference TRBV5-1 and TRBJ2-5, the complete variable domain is KAGVTQTPRYLIKTRGQQVTLSCSPISGHRSVSWYQQTPGQGLQFLFEYFSETQRNKGNFPGRFSGRQFSNSRSEMNVSTLELGDSALYLCASSRSTGGEETQYFGPGTRLLVL.

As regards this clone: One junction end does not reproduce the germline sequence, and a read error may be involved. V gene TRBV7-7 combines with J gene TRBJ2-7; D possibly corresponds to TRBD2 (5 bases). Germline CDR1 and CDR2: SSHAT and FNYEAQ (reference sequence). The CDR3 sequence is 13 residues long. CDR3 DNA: TGTGCTAGCAGCATGGCCCCGGCGGGCGAGCAGTACTTC. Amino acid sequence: CASSMAPAGEQYF.

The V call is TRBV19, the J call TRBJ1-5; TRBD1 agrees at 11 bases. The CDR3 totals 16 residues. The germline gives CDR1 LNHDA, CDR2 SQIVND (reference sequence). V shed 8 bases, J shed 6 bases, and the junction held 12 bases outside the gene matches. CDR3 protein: CASQTPGTGGGQPQHF. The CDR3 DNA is TGTGCCAGTCAAACCCCCGGGACAGGGGGTGGTCAGCCCCAGCATTTT.

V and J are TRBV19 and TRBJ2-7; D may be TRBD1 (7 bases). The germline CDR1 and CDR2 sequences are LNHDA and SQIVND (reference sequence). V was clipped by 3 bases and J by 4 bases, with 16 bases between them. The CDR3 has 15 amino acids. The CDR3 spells CASSIAGTGEYEQYF. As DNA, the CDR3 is TGTGCCAGTAGTATTGCGGGAACAGGGGAGTACGAGCAGTACTTC.

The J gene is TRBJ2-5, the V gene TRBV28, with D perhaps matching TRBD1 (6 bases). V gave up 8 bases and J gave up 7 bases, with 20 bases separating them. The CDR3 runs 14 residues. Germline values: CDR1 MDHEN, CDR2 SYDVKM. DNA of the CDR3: TGTGCCAGCGCCCTCGGGTGGGGGCGAGGGACCCAGTACTTC. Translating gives CASALGWGRGTQYF.